This T cell receptor beta chain came from a study of blood T cell repertoires in COVID-19. Study in general: COVID-19 samples from acute and convalescent phases originated in the United States, Italy and Spain. The analysed material was cDNA or gDNA that came from T cells, B-cell-depleted T cells, or PBMCs.

This table comes from immunoSEQ multiplex PCR, and its TCRdb copy is limited to in-frame clones, with some not included. Here the sample spans 200,000 to 250,000 clones, more than 70% being singletons. This clone was observed a handful of times. Germline V gene lookup returns CDR1 LNHDA and CDR2 SQIVND (reference sequence). V shed 6 bases and J shed 0 bases, with 12 bases lying between them. This CDR3 has 14 amino acids. The chain couples TRBV19 to TRBJ2-7; weak D call: TRBD2 (5 bases). Source material: peripheral blood. The clonotype originates from a woman between 35 and 50 years old who had recovered from COVID-19. The CDR3: CASRDLASSYEQYF. The CDR3 DNA follows: TGTGCCAGTAGGGACTTGGCTAGCTCCTACGAGCAGTACTTC.